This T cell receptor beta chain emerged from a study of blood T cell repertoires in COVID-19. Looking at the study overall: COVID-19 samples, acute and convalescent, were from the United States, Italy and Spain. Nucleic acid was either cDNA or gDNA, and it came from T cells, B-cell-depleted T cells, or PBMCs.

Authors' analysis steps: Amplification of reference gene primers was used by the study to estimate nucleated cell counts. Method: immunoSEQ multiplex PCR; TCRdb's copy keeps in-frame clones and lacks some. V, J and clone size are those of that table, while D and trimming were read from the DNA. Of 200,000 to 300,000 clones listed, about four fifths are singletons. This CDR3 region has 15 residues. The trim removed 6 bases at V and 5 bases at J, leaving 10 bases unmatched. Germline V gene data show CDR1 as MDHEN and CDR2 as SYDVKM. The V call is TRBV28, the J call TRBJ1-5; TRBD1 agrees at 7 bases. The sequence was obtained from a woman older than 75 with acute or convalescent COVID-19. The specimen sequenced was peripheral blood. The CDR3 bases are TGTGCCAGCAGCGGCGACAGGGTCGGCCATCAGCCCCAGCATTTT. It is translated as CASSGDRVGHQPQHF. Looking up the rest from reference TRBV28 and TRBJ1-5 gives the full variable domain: DVKVTQSSRYLVKRTGEKVFLECVQDMDHENMFWYRQDPGLGLRLIYFSYDVKMKEKGDIPEGYSVSREKKERFSLILESASTNQTSMYLCASSGDRVGHQPQHFGDGTRLSIL.